This T cell receptor beta chain was identified during a study of blood T cells in healthy people across ages (dated by TCRdb to the mid-2010s). Describing the broader study: In model experiments, roughly one uniquely barcoded TCR beta cDNA molecule per two T cells was captured by template switching. Donors were grouped into four age groups: young (average roughly 15 years), middle-aged (around 39), aged (approximately 67) and long-lived (roughly 80). To track age-related changes in TCR beta repertoire diversity, the study relied on deep sequencing normalized with unique cDNA molecular identifiers. For two donors (one aged 18 to 30 and one aged 80 or older), the study analyzed two additional independent replicas of 1 million unique cDNA reads from the same blood draw. To avoid experimental bias, donors of different ages were distributed randomly across sequencing lanes.

Systemically healthy Caucasian individuals from Russia, around 39 in total and aged roughly 6 to 100 years, were included as donors. Each donor gave 9 to 10 milliliters of peripheral blood, collected into EDTA-treated Vacutainer tubes. PBMCs were isolated by Ficoll-Paque density-gradient centrifugation, with at least 6 million obtained per sample. Trizol reagent was used to extract total RNA from the PBMCs, yielding at least 5.5 micrograms per sample. Naive CD45RAhigh/CD27high T cell percentages were measured by flow cytometry on a PBMC aliquot from every donor. V is pared back by 9 bases and J by 2 bases, with 8 bases lying between the germline termini. The germline V gene encodes CDR1 SEHNR and CDR2 FQNEAQ (reference sequence). Reading from cysteine to phenylalanine, the CDR3 counts 12 amino acids. The CDR3 DNA has 36 bases and is translated from base 1. Results the study describes overall, beyond this receptor: Compared with the aged group, more naive CD4+ T cells, fewer expanded clones and increased TCR diversity were shown by the long-lived group, suggesting age selection. Because profiling used bulk unsorted PBMCs, naive and antigen-experienced compartments could not be compared conclusively. There was a strong correlation between observed TCR beta diversity and the percentage of naive T cells measured by flow cytometry. As age increased, observed TCR beta diversity per million T cells dropped in a roughly linear way, and a significant reduction was already evident by age around 41. Estimates of total diversity based on one million sequenced T cells were considered lower bounds and underestimates. Donor CMV infection status was unknown, potentially confounding age-related changes in expanded clonotypes.

Library construction relied on 5' RACE. The instrument given in TCRdb is Illumina HiSeq 2500. A second roughly 6 to 12 cycle PCR used a sample-barcoded 5' primer and a J-beta primer mix. A template-switch 5' adaptor carrying 12 random nucleotides introduced a unique molecular identifier onto each TCR beta cDNA molecule. Each sample yielded at least 2.5 million CDR3-containing paired-end reads. The Mint cDNA synthesis kit, primed by a TRBC-specific oligonucleotide, was used to synthesize first-strand cDNA from all RNA. All cDNA was treated with uracil-DNA glycosylase and then went through a first 18-cycle PCR with the universal primers M1SS and BC2_uni_R. The paper's data handling went like this. Normalization of each sample was performed by random selection of 1 million high-quality reads, each carrying a distinct molecular identifier. Reads with shared molecular identifiers were discarded instead of being binned into consensus sequences. MiTCR, set to a Q25 quality threshold and the strictest error-elimination algorithm, was used for CDR3 identification, clonotype clustering and error correction. Lower-bound total TCR beta diversity was estimated with a nonparametric unseen species model using Euler transformation. The raw public data were reprocessed by TCRdb itself: fastp quality trimming at Q25, MiXCR clonotype calling, in-frame beta chains only. Each entry is one CDR3 protein sequence, shown with its most common DNA and genes. Clone size and V and J calls follow TCRdb, not the original study. This sample holds about 670,000 distinct CDR3 sequences; around 43% were observed only once. Together, the top ten hold approximately 31% of the sample.

With regard to this clonotype: It has no known antigen specificity. Nothing much larger sits one base from this clone, and base qualities are not available.

The source is an elderly man in good health. The sample was blood. The V and J segments used are TRBV7-9 and TRBJ1-5, with an unclear D gene assignment. Read as DNA, the sequence is TGTGCCAGTACCAAGGGCAATCAGCCCCAGCATTTT. The resulting protein is CASTKGNQPQHF.